This note documents a single TCR beta chain sequence. The data were produced by immunoSEQ multiplex PCR, yet TCRdb's version contains in-frame clones alone and is incomplete. The table shows 130,000 or so clones, with approximately 82% occurring only once. This record belongs to a study of blood T cell repertoires in COVID-19. The receptor comes from a man older than 75 with active or convalescent COVID-19. Sequencing used peripheral blood.

The CDR3 here is CSVGGDTSNYGYTF. CDR3 bases: TGCAGCGTGGGGGGGGACACCTCTAACTATGGCTACACCTTC. The gene calls are TRBV29-1 and TRBJ1-2; D might be TRBD1 (6 bases). V gave up 6 bases and J gave up 0 bases, with 14 bases separating them. This CDR3 contains 14 residues. CDR1 and CDR2 (germline): SQVTM, ANQGSEA.